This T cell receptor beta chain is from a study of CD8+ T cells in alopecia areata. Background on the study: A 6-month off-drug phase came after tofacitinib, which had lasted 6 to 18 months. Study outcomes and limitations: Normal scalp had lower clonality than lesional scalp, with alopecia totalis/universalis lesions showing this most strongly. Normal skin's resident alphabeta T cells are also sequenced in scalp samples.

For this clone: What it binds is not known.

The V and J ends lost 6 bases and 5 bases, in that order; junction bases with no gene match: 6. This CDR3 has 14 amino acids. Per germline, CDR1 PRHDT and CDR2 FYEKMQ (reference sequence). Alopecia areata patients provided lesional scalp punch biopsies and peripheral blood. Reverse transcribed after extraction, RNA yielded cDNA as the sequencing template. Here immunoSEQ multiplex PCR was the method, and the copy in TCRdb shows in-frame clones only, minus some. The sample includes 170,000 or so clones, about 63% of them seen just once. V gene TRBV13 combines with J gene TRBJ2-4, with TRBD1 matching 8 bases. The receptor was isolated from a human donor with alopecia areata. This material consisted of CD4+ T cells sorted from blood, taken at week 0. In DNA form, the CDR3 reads TGTGCCAGCAGAGTAACAGGGGGGCAAAACATTCAGTACTTC. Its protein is CASRVTGGQNIQYF.